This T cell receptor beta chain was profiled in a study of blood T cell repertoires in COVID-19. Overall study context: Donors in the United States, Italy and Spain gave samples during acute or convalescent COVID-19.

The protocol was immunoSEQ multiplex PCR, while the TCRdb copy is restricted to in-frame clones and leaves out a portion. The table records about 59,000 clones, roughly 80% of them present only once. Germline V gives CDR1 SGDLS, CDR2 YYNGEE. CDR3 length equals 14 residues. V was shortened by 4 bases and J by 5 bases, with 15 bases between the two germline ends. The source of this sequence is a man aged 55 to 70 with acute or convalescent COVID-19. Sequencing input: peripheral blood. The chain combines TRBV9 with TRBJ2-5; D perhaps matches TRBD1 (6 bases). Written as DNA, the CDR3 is TGTGCCAGCAGCCCAGGGGTCCAGGGGGAGACCCAGTACTTC. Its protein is CASSPGVQGETQYF.